This T cell receptor (beta chain) was profiled in a study of identical twins. Via MiXCR, TCRdb re-called the 5' RACE reads, giving one row per CDR3 protein. The sample records around 490,000 distinct CDR3 sequences, 15% being singletons. This clonotype was recorded once. CDR1 SGHTA and CDR2 FQGNSA come from the germline V gene. The V end lost 0 bases, the J end lost 12 bases, and 6 bases lay between the germline ends. The CDR3 is 11 residues long. The same specimen was also included in a second study, on yellow fever vaccine responses in identical twins.

What was sequenced was CD4+ T cells sorted from blood. The clonotype was recovered from a young woman in good health. The V gene is TRBV7-2, the J gene TRBJ2-1; D is unresolved. The CDR3 bases are TGTGCCAGCAGCTTAGCTTTTGTGCAGTTCTTC. Translating gives CASSLAFVQFF.